The 15 T cell receptor beta chains reported below all come from one sample, sequenced in a study of T cells in Graves' hyperthyroidism and ophthalmopathy. There were TCR beta CDR3 regions amplified from RNA transcripts. The TCR CDR3 was amplified in a first-round RT-PCR using the HTBI primer set. MiXCR, applied by TCRdb to the multiplex PCR reads, yields one record per CDR3 protein. The sample has roughly 720,000 distinct CDR3 sequences; 17% are singletons. Input material: blood. These TCRs come from a man over 45 with Graves' hyperthyroidism.

The genes are TRBV20-1 and TRBJ2-1, with 7 bases identical to TRBD2. The V gene's germline CDR1 is DFQATT and CDR2 SNEGSKA (reference sequence). Trimming removed 3 bases from V and 6 bases from J; junction bases left unmatched: 11. The CDR3 is 15 amino acids. CDR3 loop: CSASRLAEIPNEQFF. The CDR3 DNA reads TGCAGTGCTAGTCGGCTAGCGGAGATCCCCAATGAGCAGTTCTTC.

This rearrangement joins TRBV6-2 or TRBV6-3 to TRBJ2-4, with unresolved D. The germline CDR1 and CDR2 sequences are MNHEY and SVGEGT. Deletions cut 4 bases from V and 0 bases from J, with 13 bases between. This CDR3 contains 16 residues. CDR3 DNA: TGTGCCAGCAGTTCGGGTACTGCGGTAGCCAAAAACATTCAGTACTTC. It yields the protein CASSSGTAVAKNIQYF.

This clonotype appeared many times. V is TRBV18 and J is TRBJ2-3; 7 positions agree with TRBD2. There are 15 residues in the CDR3. Germline CDR1 reads KGHSH; CDR2 reads LQKENI. The J segment lost 1 base and the V segment lost 1 base, leaving 2 bases of the junction unmatched. The CDR3 sequence: CASSPLSGGTDTQYF. In nucleotides, the CDR3 is TGTGCCAGCTCACCACTCAGCGGGGGCACAGATACGCAGTATTTT. Full variable domain (remainder filled in from reference TRBV18 and TRBJ2-3): NAGVMQNPRHLVRRRGQEARLRCSPMKGHSHVYWYRQLPEEGLKFMVYLQKENIIDESGMPKERFSAEFPKEGPSILRIQQVVRGDSAAYFCASSPLSGGTDTQYFGPGTRLTVL.

There are many counts of this clonotype. The chain couples TRBV5-1 to TRBJ2-3; TRBD2 matches at 8 bases. Germline V gives CDR1 SGHRS, CDR2 YFSETQ. The CDR3 loop spans 15 amino acids. V was clipped by 3 bases and J by 3 bases; unmatched bases: 6. Here the CDR3 reads CASSWGLDSTDTQYF. The CDR3, as DNA: TGCGCCAGCAGCTGGGGACTAGATTCGACAGATACGCAGTATTTT.

This clonotype was picked up many times. The chain combines TRBV29-1 with TRBJ2-1; 12 bases are shared with TRBD2. The length of the CDR3 is 16 residues. V shed 6 bases, J shed 1 base, and the junction held 7 bases outside the gene matches. The germline V gene encodes CDR1 SQVTM and CDR2 ANQGSEA. In DNA form, the CDR3 reads TGCAGCGTCCTTGGACTAGCGGGAAGATCCTACAATGAGCAGTTCTTC. Amino acid sequence: CSVLGLAGRSYNEQFF.

The chain has TRBV30 and TRBJ2-6, with TRBD2 as a possible D gene (5 bases). Trimming stripped 7 bases from V and 1 base from J, with 11 bases between. The length of the CDR3 is 14 residues. Germline CDR1 and CDR2: GTSNPN and SVGIG (reference sequence). The CDR3 is CAFSSGSGANVLTF. The CDR3 bases are TGTGCCTTTTCCTCGGGGTCTGGGGCCAACGTCCTGACTTTC.

The chain has TRBV3-1 and TRBJ1-1; D not resolved. CDR1 is LGHDT and CDR2 is YNNKEL in the germline V gene (reference sequence). The CDR3 is 14 amino acids. Trimming took 6 bases from V and 1 from J, leaving 12 bases between them. The CDR3 region has the DNA TGTGCCAGCAGTTGGAGTTTGGGGAACACTGAAGCTTTCTTT. Amino acid sequence: CASSWSLGNTEAFF.

Here the CDR3 DNA reads TGTGCCAGCAGCTCCGGATCGGGGGGACATCTATTTTACGAGCAGTACTTC. Translation: CASSSGSGGHLFYEQYF. The chain links TRBV7-2 to TRBJ2-7; a weak D match, TRBD2 (7 bases). CDR3 length: 17 residues. V dropped 4 bases and J dropped 4 bases, with 23 bases sitting between them. Germline CDR1 reads SGHTA; CDR2 reads FQGNSA.

As concerns this clonotype: Its ends do not fully match the called genes, so a read error is possible. The V call is TRBV12-3 or TRBV12-4, the J call TRBJ2-2; 10 nucleotides agree with TRBD2. The CDR3 contains 14 residues. CDR3 sequence: CASSLAGASGELFF. The CDR3 DNA is TGTGCCAGCAGTCTAGCGGGAGCTTCCGGGGAGCTGTTTTTT.

The table lists this clonotype with many counts. The rearrangement joins TRBV28 to TRBJ2-2; D may match TRBD1 or TRBD2 (5 bases each). The V and J ends lost 8 bases and 0 bases respectively, with 16 bases between them. This CDR3 contains 16 residues. Germline CDR1 reads MDHEN; CDR2 reads SYDVKM. The CDR3 sequence is CASRKMGRSNTGELFF. The CDR3 region has the DNA TGTGCCAGCCGGAAAATGGGACGGTCGAACACCGGGGAGCTGTTTTTT.

This clonotype was observed many times. The chain combines TRBV28 with TRBJ2-7; no firm D call. The CDR3 consists of 13 residues. V lost 7 bases and J lost 2, with 12 bases in between. Germline V gives CDR1 MDHEN, CDR2 SYDVKM. Here the CDR3 DNA reads TGTGCCAGCACCAAGGAGTCGCCCTACGAGCAGTACTTC. Encoded protein: CASTKESPYEQYF.

This clonotype was counted ten times or more. The rearrangement joins TRBV7-9 to TRBJ2-3; 7 bases agree with TRBD1. Trimming at V came to 3 bases and at J to 2 bases, leaving 8 bases not matched to a gene. This CDR3 is built from 16 residues. The germline V gene encodes CDR1 SEHNR and CDR2 FQNEAQ (reference sequence). CDR3 sequence reads: CASSFVGTAHTDTQYF. The CDR3 nucleotides read TGTGCCAGCAGCTTCGTTGGGACAGCTCACACAGATACGCAGTATTTT. The whole variable domain, filled in from reference TRBV7-9 and TRBJ2-3, reads DTGVSQNPRHKITKRGQNVTFRCDPISEHNRLYWYRQTLGQGPEFLTYFQNEAQLEKSRLLSDRFSAERPKGSFSTLEIQRTEQGDSAMYLCASSFVGTAHTDTQYFGPGTRLTVL.

In its sample, this clonotype was seen many times. The gene calls are TRBV7-2 and TRBJ1-2; D remains unclear. Germline CDR1 reads SGHTA; CDR2 reads FQGNSA. This CDR3 has 12 amino acids. Deletions cut 5 bases from V and 5 bases from J, with 9 bases between. CDR3 coding DNA: TGTGCCAGCAGCCCACATAAGTATGGCTACACCTTC. The encoded protein is CASSPHKYGYTF.

The chain carries TRBV9 and TRBJ1-4, with D possibly TRBD1 on 5 matching bases. This CDR3 contains 16 residues. Germline CDR1 SGDLS, CDR2 YYNGEE. Trimming removed 3 bases from V and 5 bases from J, with 17 bases in between. Here the CDR3 reads CASSASISGTNEKLFF. CDR3 bases: TGTGCCAGCAGCGCCTCCATTTCGGGGACGAATGAAAAACTGTTTTTT.

This clonotype was observed at least ten times. The chain joins TRBV20-1 to TRBJ2-1; 10 positions agree with TRBD1. The CDR3 length is 15 residues. J gave up 4 bases and V 3 bases, and 6 bases lay outside the gene matches. CDR1 is DFQATT, CDR2 SNEGSKA, per germline (reference sequence). The CDR3 is CSARFRDRGYNEQFF. In DNA form, the CDR3 reads TGCAGTGCTAGGTTTCGGGACAGGGGATACAATGAGCAGTTCTTC.